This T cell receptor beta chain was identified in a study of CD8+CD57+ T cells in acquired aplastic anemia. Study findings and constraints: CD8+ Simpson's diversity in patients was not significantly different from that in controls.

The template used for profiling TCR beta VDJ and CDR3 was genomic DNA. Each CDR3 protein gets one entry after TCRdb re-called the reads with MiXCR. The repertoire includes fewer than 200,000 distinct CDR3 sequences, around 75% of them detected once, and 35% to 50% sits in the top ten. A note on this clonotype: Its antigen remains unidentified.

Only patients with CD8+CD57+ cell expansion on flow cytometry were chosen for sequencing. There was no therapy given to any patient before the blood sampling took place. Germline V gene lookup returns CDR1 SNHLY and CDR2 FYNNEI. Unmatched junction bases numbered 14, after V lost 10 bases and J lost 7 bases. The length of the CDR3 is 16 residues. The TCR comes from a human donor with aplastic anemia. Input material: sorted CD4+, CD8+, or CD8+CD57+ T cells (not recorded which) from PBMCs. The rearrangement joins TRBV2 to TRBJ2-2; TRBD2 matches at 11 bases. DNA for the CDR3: TGTGCCACGTCGCCGCCTAGCGGGGGGCGGGGCGGGGAGCTGTTTTTT. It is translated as CATSPPSGGRGGELFF.